Below, 18 T cell receptor beta chains from the same sample are listed, as sequenced in a study of T cell repertoires in cytomegalovirus infection. Their antigens remain unidentified. TCRdb reanalysed the reads using MiXCR and keeps one entry per CDR3 protein. The data contain around 69,000 distinct CDR3 sequences, approximately 20% of them singletons. The starting material was CD8+ T cells from cultured PBMCs, obtained from culture after CMV antigen stimulation. All receptors come from a human donor in good health (CMV status not recorded). Some clones in this sample may be carry-over from other donors' samples.

This clonotype was seen a handful of times. The chain carries TRBV4-1 and TRBJ2-2; 9 nucleotides line up with TRBD1. The CDR3 has 16 amino acids. The J segment lost 10 bases and the V segment lost 2 bases, leaving 11 bases of the junction unmatched. CDR1 and CDR2 from the germline V gene are MGHRA and YSYEKL. The CDR3: CASSQKTGGRSEELFF. The CDR3 DNA follows: TGCGCCAGCAGCCAAAAGACAGGGGGGCGATCGGAGGAGCTGTTTTTT.

The rearrangement joins TRBV27 to TRBJ2-5; D may be TRBD2 (5 bases). Germline V gene lookup returns CDR1 MNHEY and CDR2 SMNVEV (reference sequence). The V end lost 2 bases, the J end lost 7 bases, and 5 bases lay between the germline ends. CDR3 size: 11 residues. CDR3 nucleotides: TGTGCCAGCAGTTTACGGGGGACCCAGTACTTC. This gives the protein CASSLRGTQYF.

In this sample, this clonotype turned up many times. The chain employs TRBV7-2 and TRBJ1-2; no clear D gene. The CDR3 contains 11 residues. V was cut by 7 bases and J by 3 bases, with 6 bases left in between. CDR1 and CDR2 from the germline V gene are SGHTA and FQGNSA. As DNA, the CDR3 is TGTGCCAGCACAAGGGACTATGGCTACACCTTC. The encoded protein is CASTRDYGYTF.

The chain has TRBV7-6 and TRBJ1-6, with 7 bases fitting TRBD1. Trimming took 2 bases from V and 10 from J; bases not matched to a gene: 8. Per germline, CDR1 SGHVS and CDR2 FNYEAQ. The CDR3 extends over 15 amino acids. This chain's CDR3 is CASSLYRGGGSPLHF. The CDR3 region has the DNA TGTGCCAGCAGCTTATACAGGGGAGGGGGGTCACCCCTCCACTTT.

The table lists this clonotype with a few counts. V usage is TRBV13 and J usage is TRBJ2-7; 12 nucleotides match TRBD2. Unmatched junction bases numbered 7, after V lost 6 bases and J lost 1 base. This CDR3 region has 16 residues. Germline values: CDR1 PRHDT, CDR2 FYEKMQ (reference sequence). The CDR3 protein is CASSSGLAGTSYEQYF. In nucleotides, the CDR3 is TGTGCCAGCAGTTCCGGACTAGCGGGGACATCCTACGAGCAGTACTTC.

The J gene is TRBJ2-7, the V gene TRBV2, with 10 bases lining up with TRBD1. Trimming took 4 bases from V and 5 from J; bases not matched to a gene: 8. The CDR3 length is 15 residues. Germline V gene lookup returns CDR1 SNHLY and CDR2 FYNNEI. CDR3 loop: CASSGDRGVGDEQYF. CDR3 DNA sequence: TGTGCCAGCAGTGGGGACAGGGGAGTAGGGGACGAGCAGTACTTC.

This sequence joins TRBV6-5 and TRBJ2-7, with D perhaps assigned TRBD1 or TRBD2 (5 bases each). Germline CDR1 reads MNHEY; CDR2 reads SVGAGI. The CDR3 loop spans 15 amino acids. The V and J ends lost 0 bases and 6 bases respectively, with 15 bases between them. CDR3: CASSYSGTSTGEQYF. The CDR3 DNA reads as TGTGCCAGCAGTTACTCAGGGACGTCCACGGGCGAGCAGTACTTC.

In DNA, the CDR3 is TGTGCCAGCAAGGGACTAGCGGGGGAAGAGACCCAGTACTTC. This sequence encodes CASKGLAGEETQYF. This chain uses TRBV2 with TRBJ2-5; 14 bases are shared with TRBD2. V lost 7 bases, J lost 3 bases, and 1 base stayed unmatched. The CDR3 is 14 residues long. Looked up from germline, CDR1 is SNHLY and CDR2 is FYNNEI.

The chain joins TRBV12-3 or TRBV12-4 to TRBJ1-1; D is unclear. This CDR3 spans 13 amino acids. V lost 6 bases, J lost 5 bases, and 13 bases lay in between. In DNA form, the CDR3 reads TGTGCCAGCAGCCCCTCGAGACGGACTGAAGCTTTCTTT. Translating it yields CASSPSRRTEAFF.

The chain couples TRBV7-2 to TRBJ1-1; D is uncertain. The CDR3 contains 15 residues. Germline V lookup: CDR1 SGHTA, CDR2 FQGNSA. The germline V and J ends were trimmed by 2 bases and 4 bases, with 14 bases remaining between them. The CDR3 DNA follows: TGTGCCAGCAGCTTAAGACTCATCCCAGTCACTGAAGCTTTCTTT. It is translated as CASSLRLIPVTEAFF.

This clonotype has just a few counts. This sequence joins TRBV4-1 and TRBJ2-5; maybe TRBD2 (7 bases). The V gene lost 0 bases and the J gene lost 4 bases, with 12 bases spanning the gap. CDR1 MGHRA and CDR2 YSYEKL come from the germline V gene. CDR3 length: 15 residues. Here the CDR3 reads CASSQDRGAAETQYF. DNA for the CDR3: TGCGCCAGCAGCCAAGATCGGGGGGCCGCAGAGACCCAGTACTTC.

For the CDR3, the DNA is TGTGCCAGCTGTAGGGGGCTCACCTACGAGCAGTACTTC. It is translated as CASCRGLTYEQYF. The chain is built from TRBV6-2 or TRBV6-3 and TRBJ2-7; 7 bases fit TRBD1. V shed 8 bases, J shed 2 bases, and the junction held 6 bases outside the gene matches. Germline CDR1 and CDR2: MNHEY and SVGEGT. CDR3 length: 13 residues.

This clonotype was counted a few times. The V call is TRBV12-3 or TRBV12-4, the J call TRBJ1-1; no firm D call. This CDR3 has 13 amino acids. V lost 5 bases and J lost 0, with 7 bases in between. The CDR3 reads CASSPGLNTEAFF. In DNA form, the CDR3 reads TGTGCCAGCAGTCCCGGACTGAACACTGAAGCTTTCTTT.

The chain links TRBV4-1 to TRBJ1-3, with 7 bases identical to TRBD1. Germline V gene data show CDR1 as MGHRA and CDR2 as YSYEKL. The CDR3 covers 14 residues. V gave up 3 bases and J gave up 4 bases; unmatched junction bases: 3. The CDR3 protein is CASSQTGLGNTIYF. The DNA for the CDR3 is TGCGCCAGCAGCCAGACAGGGTTGGGAAACACCATATATTTT.

V and J are TRBV11-2 and TRBJ1-1; no reliable D call. With 0 bases removed from V and 7 bases from J, the gap between germline ends came to 9 bases. The CDR3 extends over 13 amino acids. The germline V gene encodes CDR1 SGHAT and CDR2 FQNNGV. This CDR3 reads CASSLEGRNEAFF. In nucleotides, the CDR3 is TGTGCCAGCAGCTTAGAGGGGAGGAATGAAGCTTTCTTT.

This chain links TRBV7-8 with TRBJ2-3; 8 bases are shared with TRBD1. Germline values: CDR1 SGHVS, CDR2 FQNEAQ. J lost 0 bases, V lost 1 base, and 6 bases had no gene match. There are 17 residues in the CDR3. The CDR3 coding sequence is TGTGCCAGCAGCTTAGGAGGACAGGGCACTAGCACAGATACGCAGTATTTT. Its protein product is CASSLGGQGTSTDTQYF.

The rearrangement uses TRBV6-1 and TRBJ2-4, with 11 positions matching TRBD1. Germline V CDR1 and CDR2: MNHNS, SASEGT. This CDR3 has 14 residues. The trim removed 10 bases at V and 6 bases at J, leaving 8 bases unmatched. The DNA of the CDR3 is TGTGCCACCTCAACCGGGACAGGGGGAAACATTCAGTACTTC. This translates into CATSTGTGGNIQYF.

The CDR3 coding sequence is TGTGCCAGCAGTTACGGCTCTGGACAGGGGGCCGAGCAGTACTTC. It specifies CASSYGSGQGAEQYF. The J gene is TRBJ2-7, the V gene TRBV6-6; 11 bases fit TRBD1. Germline V gene data show CDR1 as MNHNY and CDR2 as SVGAGI (reference sequence). V shed 2 bases, J shed 6 bases, and the junction held 6 bases outside the gene matches. The CDR3 sequence is 15 residues long.